This record looks at one TCR beta chain sequence and its context. This sample was taken from a study of blood T cell repertoires in COVID-19. Study at large: Sources were T cells, B-cell-depleted T cells, or PBMCs; the material itself was cDNA or gDNA.

V was pared by 6 bases and J by 0 bases, with 7 bases of the junction left unmatched. The CDR3 is 15 amino acids. CDR1 and CDR2 from the germline V gene are LNHDA and SQIVND (reference sequence). Some clones are missing from TCRdb's copy, which holds only in-frame ones; the method was immunoSEQ multiplex PCR. The sample contains roughly 57,000 clones, around nine tenths of which appear only once. The specimen was peripheral blood. The chain recombines TRBV19 with TRBJ2-7; TRBD1 matches at 8 bases. The origin of this receptor is an older woman with COVID-19, enrolled during active disease. For the CDR3, the DNA is TGTGCCAGTAGACTAAGGACAGGGATCTCCTACGAGCAGTACTTC. Its translation is CASRLRTGISYEQYF.